This T cell receptor beta chain was profiled in a study of cytomegalovirus exposure and HLA in healthy donors. A note on this clone: Its specificity is not known.

Repertoires were generated with immunoSEQ multiplex PCR, while TCRdb's copy carries only in-frame clones and drops some. The sample includes about 160,000 clones, 86% of them seen just once. Germline V lookup: CDR1 SGHRS, CDR2 YFSETQ. Trimming removed 1 base from V and 4 bases from J, with 17 bases in between. This CDR3 contains 16 residues. The donors were members of the validation cohort, which comprised roughly 130 subjects and was separate from the first cohort of about 700 subjects. Study outcomes and limitations: The authors enumerated under 200 TCR beta chains as linked to cytomegalovirus. Rare sequences made up most TCRs, while some public TCRs were found in many donors.

The V and J genes are TRBV5-1 and TRBJ2-5; D possibly uses TRBD1 or TRBD2 (5 bases each). This receptor was taken from a woman in her twenties or thirties in good health and CMV-seronegative. Sequencing input: PBMCs. CDR3: CASSLSSRVGAETQYF. The CDR3, as DNA: TGCGCCAGCAGCTTGAGTTCTCGGGTCGGGGCAGAGACCCAGTACTTC.